This TCR beta chain was captured in a study of OX40 agonist ivuxolimab in advanced cancers. Study-wide context: Ivuxolimab was a fully human IgG2 agonistic monoclonal antibody targeting the costimulatory receptor OX40 (CD134). Among the roughly 50 dose-escalation patients, around 19 had hepatocellular carcinoma, roughly 15 melanoma, 9 renal cell carcinoma and 9 head and neck cancer. Peripheral TCRbeta sequencing aimed to test whether ivuxolimab altered TCR sequence diversity and caused clonal T-cell expansion. A male proportion of 82.7% and a mean age of about 60 years, ranging from 23 to 79, were recorded for the dose-escalation cohort. Intravenous ivuxolimab was administered to patients every 2 weeks at six dose levels: 0.01, 0.1, 0.3, 1.5, 3 and 10 mg/kg. Three dose-escalation patients achieved partial responses, one with hepatocellular carcinoma and two with cutaneous melanoma. Patients were allowed to have had prior anti-PD-1, anti-PD-L1 or anti-CTLA-4 therapy, and more than 30% of the dose-escalation patients had previously received checkpoint inhibitors. The monotherapy dose-escalation portion (N ≈ 55 patients) of the phase I ivuxolimab trial is reported in the paper.

The trial excluded patients who had a history of autoimmune disease or who were on systemic immunosuppression. In every dose cohort, peripheral blood was drawn for TCR sequencing at baseline, cycle 4 day 1, and cycle 7 day 1. The samples were drawn from a first-in-human, open-label, multicenter phase I dose-escalation trial of ivuxolimab. Adults with locally advanced or metastatic melanoma, renal cell carcinoma, hepatocellular carcinoma or head and neck squamous cell carcinoma were enrolled in the trial. Before TCR sequencing, CD4+ T cells and CD8+ T cells were sorted from peripheral blood as separate populations. The study at large found these results: At doses from 0.1 to 3.0 mg/kg, clonal expansion was seen in both CD4+ and CD8+ blood T cells between baseline and week 6. The antigen specificity of the peripheral T cells that underwent clonal expansion was not determined. Low levels of normalized T-cell clonal expansion were also seen in some nonresponding patients. After ivuxolimab, expanded clones were on average more numerous among CD8+ T cells than among CD4+ T cells. In partial responders in the 0.1-3.0 mg/kg groups, normalized peripheral clonal expansion was found to be among the lowest, especially among CD8+ T cells.

This clone appeared once. Its specific antigen is unknown. Qualities for individual bases were not recorded, and no much larger clone is one base off. Genomic DNA was isolated from the sorted cells so that the TCRbeta CDR3 region could be sequenced. The immunoSEQ Assay was used to sequence the TCRbeta CDR3 regions. TCRdb limited this immuneACCESS table to in-frame rearrangements with V and J called. A share of clones is missing; checked studies link under half to unresolved V genes, and the rest is unexplained. For this sample the table gives under 70,000 clones, of which 80% to 90% were detected only once. The ten largest account for about 6.3% of the sample. V loses 3 bases, J loses 7 bases, and the germline ends lie 11 bases apart. In the germline V gene, CDR1 corresponds to SGHRS and CDR2 to YFSETQ. From cysteine to phenylalanine, the CDR3 is 13 amino acids long. Only CDR3 DNA remains: 39 bases, in frame from the first base.

The material sequenced was CD4+ or CD8+ T cells sorted from blood, taken in a trial of the OX40 agonist ivuxolimab. The TCR sequence derives from an adult with an advanced solid tumor such as melanoma, head and neck, liver or kidney cancer. In this chain, TRBV5-1 is recombined with TRBJ2-1; no D gene call is confident. The CDR3 in this case is CASSSAPTNEQFF. The nucleotides read TGCGCCAGCAGCTCCGCTCCCACGAATGAGCAGTTCTTC.